This T cell receptor (beta chain) originates from a study of T-cell memory formation after mild COVID-19. Points from the study as a whole: Mainly in CM and EM were contracting CD4+ clones; CD8+ were in EMRA.

TCRdb processed the 5' RACE reads anew with MiXCR; each CDR3 protein has one entry. The profile shows 300,000 to 400,000 distinct CDR3 sequences, approximately 21% of them singletons. The V and J ends lost 3 bases and 2 bases respectively, with 18 bases between them. Germline values: CDR1 SGHRS, CDR2 YFSETQ. The CDR3 extends over 16 amino acids. In this sample, this clonotype turned up many times. Its specificity is not known. This TCR was recovered from an adult woman who had mild COVID-19 (a few samples of this study predate the infection). Cell type and time point are not known. Input material: PBMCs or a T cell subset sorted from them (not recorded which). The chain employs TRBV5-1 and TRBJ2-7; D may be TRBD1 or TRBD2 (5 bases each). In DNA, the CDR3 is TGCGCCAGCAGCTCAACTACCGGGACCCTTACCTACGAGCAGTACTTC. Its protein is CASSSTTGTLTYEQYF.